These 27 T cell receptor beta chains share one sample of origin, sequenced in a study of Ad26.COV2.S vaccination and SARS-CoV-2 variants. Profiling relied on immunoSEQ multiplex PCR, and the TCRdb table lists in-frame clones only, not all of them. Among about 320,000 clones listed, about 86% were seen once. Treatment indicated: some 20 received Ad26.COV2.S at low or high dose, single or two shots; 5 received placebo; per-sample allocation not given. Specimens were obtained on day 63 following the first vaccine or placebo injection. The sample here was peripheral blood, taken in a trial of Ad26.COV2.S vaccine versus placebo. All receptors come from a person aged 18 to 65 who received the Ad26.COV2.S COVID-19 vaccine or a placebo.

This clone appeared a single time. The chain couples TRBV9 to TRBJ2-7; possibly TRBD2 for D (6 bases). Trimming left V 3 bases short and J 8 bases short, with 12 bases between. CDR1 SGDLS and CDR2 YYNGEE come from the germline V gene. The CDR3 spans 12 residues. The CDR3 loop is CASSGSGLKQYF. The CDR3 nucleotides read TGTGCCAGCAGCGGATCGGGACTGAAGCAGTACTTC.

The chain combines TRBV6-5 with TRBJ1-1; no definite D call. CDR3 length equals 12 residues. CDR1 is MNHEY, CDR2 SVGAGI, per germline. V dropped 8 bases and J dropped 5 bases, with 12 bases sitting between them. In DNA, the CDR3 is TGTGCCAGCTTGGGGTTAGGGACTGAAGCTTTCTTT. It encodes CASLGLGTEAFF.

V is TRBV20-1 and J is TRBJ2-1; TRBD2 is a possible D gene (5 bases). V dropped 4 bases and J dropped 9 bases, with 10 bases sitting between them. CDR3 length: 11 amino acids. Per germline, CDR1 DFQATT and CDR2 SNEGSKA (reference sequence). The CDR3 spells CSATRGSEQFF. The CDR3 coding sequence is TGCAGTGCTACCCGGGGTAGTGAGCAGTTCTTC.

This clone was counted a few times. The V and J genes are TRBV14 and TRBJ2-7, with 7 bases identical to TRBD1. The CDR3 is made up of 16 amino acids. V was clipped by 0 bases and J by 4 bases; unmatched bases: 9. CDR1 is SGHDN, CDR2 FVKESK, per germline. CDR3 in amino acids: CASSQDLGAGGYEQYF. For the CDR3, the DNA is TGTGCCAGCAGCCAAGATCTTGGGGCAGGGGGTTACGAGCAGTACTTC.

The V and J genes are TRBV24-1 and TRBJ2-3; 11 nucleotides align to TRBD2. With V trimmed by 3 bases and J by 1 base, 2 bases remained unmatched. The CDR3 extends over 16 amino acids. The germline CDR1 and CDR2 sequences are KGHDR and SFDVKD. The CDR3 DNA reads TGTGCCACCAGTGATAGTAGCGGGGGGGGCACAGATACGCAGTATTTT. This encodes CATSDSSGGGTDTQYF.

The chain combines TRBV5-1 with TRBJ2-1; maybe TRBD2 (5 bases). There are 16 residues in the CDR3. Trimming took 3 bases from V and 0 from J, leaving 13 bases between them. Germline V lookup: CDR1 SGHRS, CDR2 YFSETQ. CDR3 loop: CASSSDLANSYNEQFF. The DNA for the CDR3 is TGCGCCAGCAGCTCCGACCTAGCCAACTCCTACAATGAGCAGTTCTTC.

V usage is TRBV19 and J usage is TRBJ2-6, with 7 bases aligning to TRBD2. This CDR3 comprises 14 residues. V dropped 7 bases and J dropped 2; count of bases not matched to a gene: 2. Germline CDR1 LNHDA, CDR2 SQIVND (reference sequence). The CDR3: CASMGGAGANVLTF. The CDR3 coding sequence is TGTGCCAGTATGGGAGGGGCTGGGGCCAACGTCCTGACTTTC.

The V and J genes are TRBV5-1 and TRBJ1-2; weak D call: TRBD1 (5 bases). The germline CDR1 and CDR2 sequences are SGHRS and YFSETQ. The V end was cut by 3 bases, the J end by 5 bases, with 11 bases between. This CDR3 contains 13 residues. DNA for the CDR3: TGCGCCAGCAGCTCCGGGGACGCATATGGCTACACCTTC. This gives the protein CASSSGDAYGYTF.

The chain has TRBV5-6 and TRBJ1-5, with 11 bases identical to TRBD1. Trimming removed 4 bases from V and 7 bases from J; junction bases left unmatched: 7. This CDR3 spans 15 amino acids. The V gene's germline CDR1 is SGHDT and CDR2 YYEEEE. Here the CDR3 reads CASSLYRDRGQPQHF. In nucleotides, the CDR3 is TGTGCCAGCAGCCTTTACCGGGACAGGGGGCAGCCCCAGCATTTT.

The chain is built from TRBV3-1 (or the pseudogene TRBV3-2) and TRBJ2-1, with 9 bases matching TRBD1. Germline CDR1 LGHDT, CDR2 YNNKEL (reference sequence). The CDR3 totals 16 residues. With V trimmed by 1 base and J by 2 bases, 3 bases remained unmatched. CDR3 region: CASSQAGTGPYNEQFF. The DNA of the CDR3 is TGTGCCAGCAGCCAAGCAGGGACAGGGCCCTACAATGAGCAGTTCTTC.

This sequence joins TRBV7-2 and TRBJ2-1; 7 nucleotides align to TRBD1. The V segment lost 3 bases and the J segment 0 bases; nucleotides outside the gene matches: 2. This CDR3 has 15 amino acids. Germline V gene data show CDR1 as SGHTA and CDR2 as FQGNSA. The CDR3 sequence: CASSFDRASYNEQFF. The CDR3 region has the DNA TGTGCCAGCAGCTTCGACAGGGCCTCCTACAATGAGCAGTTCTTC.

To note about this clone: A read error may explain this, as a much larger clone is one base away. The chain carries TRBV9 and TRBJ1-6; D call uncertain. V was trimmed by 2 bases and J by 5 bases, leaving 2 bases between them. There are 12 residues in the CDR3. Germline lookup yields CDR1 SGDLS and CDR2 YYNGEE. In DNA, the CDR3 is TGTGCCAGCAGCGTGGATAATTCACCCCTCCACTTT. Translated, it gives CASSVDNSPLHF.

Only a few counts were recorded for this clone. V is TRBV7-2 and J is TRBJ1-5; 10 nucleotides match TRBD1. The junction had 5 bases not matched to a gene; V was cut back by 3 bases and J by 3 bases. The CDR3 has 16 residues. Germline CDR1 and CDR2: SGHTA and FQGNSA. Here the CDR3 reads CASSFGTGVHNQPQHF. For the CDR3, the DNA is TGTGCCAGCAGCTTTGGGACAGGGGTACACAATCAGCCCCAGCATTTT.

This chain joins TRBV20-1 and TRBJ2-5; D might be TRBD2 (5 bases). CDR1 is DFQATT, CDR2 SNEGSKA, per germline (reference sequence). V was clipped by 3 bases and J by 4 bases, with 6 bases between them. This CDR3 has 11 residues. This chain's CDR3 is CSASSAETQYF. DNA for the CDR3: TGCAGTGCTAGTAGCGCAGAGACCCAGTACTTC.

The chain couples TRBV27 to TRBJ2-2; D might be TRBD1 or TRBD2, each matching 6 bases. Looked up from germline, CDR1 is MNHEY and CDR2 is SMNVEV (reference sequence). The length of the CDR3 is 15 residues. Trimming stripped 1 base from V and 2 bases from J, with 8 bases between. CDR3 loop: CASSLWGANTGELFF. The CDR3 DNA reads TGTGCCAGCAGTTTATGGGGGGCCAACACCGGGGAGCTGTTTTTT.

J is TRBJ1-1 and V is TRBV5-5; no definite D call. V lost 1 base to trimming and J lost 0 bases, with 7 bases between them. CDR1 is SGHKS and CDR2 is YYEKEE in the germline V gene (reference sequence). CDR3 length equals 14 residues. CDR3 in DNA: TGTGCCAGCAGCTTGAAAGGTATGAACACTGAAGCTTTCTTT. It specifies CASSLKGMNTEAFF.

Only one count was recorded for this clone. The chain couples TRBV7-2 to TRBJ2-3; tentatively, D is TRBD2 (5 bases). Trimming left V 6 bases short and J 3 bases short, with 10 bases between. The CDR3 contains 13 residues. Germline CDR1 SGHTA, CDR2 FQGNSA. CDR3 region: CASRAGLTDTQYF. The CDR3 region has the DNA TGTGCCAGCAGGGCAGGACTTACAGATACGCAGTATTTT.

Only one count was recorded for this clone. The chain carries TRBV6-6 and TRBJ1-4; TRBD1 matches at 9 bases. The V gene end was trimmed by 2 bases and the J gene end by 8 bases; junction bases not matched to a gene: 9. The CDR3 is made up of 16 amino acids. Germline V lookup: CDR1 MNHNY, CDR2 SVGAGI (reference sequence). CDR3 sequence: CASSYNGDRDLEKLFF. In nucleotides, the CDR3 is TGTGCCAGCAGTTACAACGGGGACAGGGATTTGGAAAAACTGTTTTTT.

This chain uses TRBV10-1 with TRBJ2-7, with 9 bases identical to TRBD1. V gave up 7 bases and J gave up 0 bases; unmatched junction bases: 4. CDR1 is WNHNN, CDR2 SYGVQD, per germline (reference sequence). The CDR3 extends over 14 amino acids. The CDR3 sequence: CASIRDRDSYEQYF. The CDR3, as DNA: TGCGCCAGCATCCGGGACAGGGACTCCTACGAGCAGTACTTC.

V gene TRBV7-2 combines with J gene TRBJ1-2; 7 positions agree with TRBD1. The CDR3 has 13 residues. Germline trimming cut 7 bases from V and 7 bases from J; bases unmatched to any gene: 9. Per the germline V gene, CDR1 is SGHTA and CDR2 is FQGNSA. This CDR3 reads CASTPIGGIGYTF. CDR3 coding DNA: TGTGCCAGCACCCCCATAGGGGGCATTGGCTACACCTTC.

This sequence joins TRBV18 and TRBJ1-4; D is uncertain. Germline V lookup: CDR1 KGHSH, CDR2 LQKENI. This CDR3 is built from 20 residues. Trimming left V 2 bases short and J 2 bases short, with 24 bases between. As DNA, the CDR3 is TGTGCCAGCTCACCATCCAGCCTGGCAGGTTACGCCGCTACTAATGAAAAACTGTTTTTT. Protein sequence: CASSPSSLAGYAATNEKLFF.

This clone was found once. The CDR3 here is CASSETSGALTDTQYF. CDR3 sequence (DNA): TGTGCCAGCAGCGAGACTAGCGGGGCCCTCACAGATACGCAGTATTTT. The rearrangement joins TRBV14 to TRBJ2-3; TRBD2 matches at 11 bases. Trimming at V came to 5 bases and at J to 2 bases, leaving 6 bases not matched to a gene. The CDR3 covers 16 residues. Germline loops: CDR1 SGHDN, CDR2 FVKESK.

This chain joins TRBV6-6 and TRBJ1-4, with D possibly being TRBD1 (5 bases). Deletions cut 8 bases from V and 1 base from J, with 14 bases between. Germline V gives CDR1 MNHNY, CDR2 SVGAGI (reference sequence). This CDR3 region has 15 residues. The CDR3 DNA reads as TGTGCCAGCGGGGGACCGACAGAAACTAATGAAAAACTGTTTTTT. Residues: CASGGPTETNEKLFF.

This sequence joins TRBV7-2 and TRBJ1-1; no reliable D call. The CDR3 length is 14 residues. Germline V lookup: CDR1 SGHTA, CDR2 FQGNSA. Deletions cut 2 bases from V and 2 bases from J, with 9 bases between. In nucleotides, the CDR3 is TGTGCCAGCAGCTTAAACGGTTTCAACACTGAAGCTTTCTTT. Its translation is CASSLNGFNTEAFF.

The rearrangement joins TRBV7-2 to TRBJ2-1, with 8 bases identical to TRBD1. This CDR3 spans 14 amino acids. CDR1 SGHTA and CDR2 FQGNSA come from the germline V gene. With 4 bases clipped from V and 8 bases from J, the junction kept 7 bases outside the gene matches. This CDR3 is CASSSQGAGDEQFF. DNA for the CDR3: TGTGCCAGCAGCTCTCAGGGGGCGGGCGATGAGCAGTTCTTC.

The V gene is TRBV3-1 (or the pseudogene TRBV3-2), the J gene TRBJ1-2; TRBD1 matches at 10 bases. Unmatched junction bases numbered 11, after V lost 4 bases and J lost 3 bases. The CDR3 sequence is 17 residues long. CDR1 LGHDT and CDR2 YNNKEL come from the germline V gene (reference sequence). The CDR3 is CASSRGDRGHVDYGYTF. CDR3 nucleotide sequence: TGTGCCAGCAGCCGGGGGGACAGGGGCCACGTGGACTATGGCTACACCTTC.

The chain has TRBV5-1 and TRBJ2-5; no definite D call. In germline, CDR1 is SGHRS, CDR2 YFSETQ. Trimming stripped 2 bases from V and 2 bases from J, with 10 bases between. CDR3 length equals 14 residues. The CDR3 loop is CASSLTARQETQYF. The CDR3 DNA is TGCGCCAGCAGCTTAACTGCCCGTCAAGAGACCCAGTACTTC.